This TCR beta chain derives from a study of blood T cell repertoires in COVID-19. Study in general: Material from acute and convalescent COVID-19 was sourced from the United States, Italy and Spain. Sources were T cells, B-cell-depleted T cells, or PBMCs; the material itself was cDNA or gDNA.

In the study's own analysis: Estimated nucleated cell counts came from reference gene primer amplification. Generated by immunoSEQ multiplex PCR, the TCRdb table keeps only in-frame clones and is missing some. The V and J calls and the clone size are those of that table, but D and trimming were determined from the DNA. The sample consists of around 230,000 clones, around 85% of them appearing once. The CDR3 is 13 amino acids. Germline V gene sequence: CDR1 MRHNA, CDR2 SNTAGT. Trimming took off 4 bases at V and 1 base at J, with 6 bases between the two ends. The chain carries TRBV6-4 and TRBJ2-3; the D is unclear. The sequence came from an elderly woman with acute or convalescent COVID-19. Sequenced sample: peripheral blood. CDR3 in amino acids: CASSVAGTDTQYF. In DNA, the CDR3 is TGTGCCAGCAGTGTGGCCGGCACAGATACGCAGTATTTT.